These 25 T cell receptor beta chains came from one sample sequenced in a study of cytomegalovirus exposure and HLA in healthy donors (dated by TCRdb to the late 2010s). Libraries were built with the immunoSEQ multiplex PCR assay. A mixture of 60 forward primers for TCR Vbeta segments and 13 reverse primers for TCR Jbeta segments was used in the multiplex PCR. TCRdb mirrors the immuneACCESS table, restricted to in-frame sequences. Some clones are absent from its copies; in checked studies, under half trace to an unresolved V gene, and the reason for the others is unknown. The sample table contains 150,000 to 200,000 clones; only one count was recorded for 70% to 80% of them. The ten biggest clones cover more than 0.8% of the sample. The source material was PBMCs. These receptors all come from a woman aged 35 to 49 in good health and CMV-seronegative.

As DNA, the CDR3 is TGTGCCAGCAGTGCGACTAGCGGGAGCACCGGGGAGCTGTTTTTT. Protein sequence: CASSATSGSTGELFF. V usage is TRBV2 and J usage is TRBJ2-2, with 12 bases identical to TRBD2. Trimming took 4 bases from V and 4 from J; bases not matched to a gene: 1. Germline V gene data show CDR1 as SNHLY and CDR2 as FYNNEI. The CDR3 loop spans 15 amino acids.

The sample holds one count of this clone. The CDR3 spells CASSLQAGFMTSGLRQYF. In nucleotides, the CDR3 is TGTGCCAGCAGCTTACAGGCGGGGTTTATGACTAGCGGGTTGCGGCAGTACTTC. V usage is TRBV7-9 and J usage is TRBJ2-7; 10 bases map to TRBD2. J lost 9 bases, V lost 2 bases, and 19 bases had no gene match. Germline V gene lookup returns CDR1 SEHNR and CDR2 FQNEAQ (reference sequence). The CDR3 contains 18 residues.

V gene TRBV6-5 combines with J gene TRBJ2-5; maybe TRBD2 (7 bases). Germline V CDR1 and CDR2: MNHEY, SVGAGI. The CDR3 has 16 residues. V was shortened by 0 bases and J by 5 bases, with 16 bases between the two germline ends. Here the CDR3 reads CASSYSGRGQGETQYF. The CDR3 DNA reads TGTGCCAGCAGTTACTCCGGGCGGGGGCAAGGGGAGACCCAGTACTTC.

The chain combines TRBV28 with TRBJ1-1; the match to TRBD1 covers 7 bases. Germline-derived CDR1 and CDR2 are MDHEN and SYDVKM. This CDR3 is 12 amino acids long. Losses at the gene ends were 6 bases for V and 10 bases for J; bases not matched to a gene: 8. The CDR3 region has the DNA TGTGCCAGCAGCTATCGGGACAGCTCAGCTTTCTTT. Translation: CASSYRDSSAFF.

The CDR3 is CASSLEAGGITGELFF. The CDR3 coding sequence is TGCGCCAGCAGCTTGGAAGCGGGAGGGATAACCGGGGAGCTGTTTTTT. The chain is built from TRBV5-1 and TRBJ2-2, with 10 bases that match TRBD2. CDR1 SGHRS and CDR2 YFSETQ come from the germline V gene. V was pared by 0 bases and J by 5 bases, with 4 bases of the junction left unmatched. The CDR3 has 16 amino acids.

The chain recombines TRBV7-9 with TRBJ1-3; D not resolved. The CDR3 runs to 18 residues. Germline CDR1 is SEHNR and CDR2 is FQNEAQ (reference sequence). The V end lost 4 bases, the J end lost 0 bases, and 19 bases lay between the germline ends. CDR3 nucleotide sequence: TGTGCCAGCAGCTCGGGATCCCTCTCTACAGTCTCTGGAAACACCATATATTTT. Its protein product is CASSSGSLSTVSGNTIYF.

With respect to this clone: Other DNA sequences in the same sample also yield this CDR3. The chain couples TRBV30 to TRBJ1-1, with a weak D call TRBD1 (6 bases). This CDR3 region has 14 residues. The V end lost 2 bases, the J end lost 5 bases, and 15 bases lay between the germline ends. In germline, CDR1 is GTSNPN, CDR2 SVGIG (reference sequence). CDR3 in DNA: TGTGCCTGGAGTCGACCTCAGGGGACGACTGAAGCTTTCTTT. It translates to CAWSRPQGTTEAFF.

The genes are TRBV28 and TRBJ1-6; maybe TRBD1 (5 bases). Trimming removed 5 bases from V and 8 bases from J, with 22 bases in between. The CDR3 totals 17 residues. Per germline, CDR1 MDHEN and CDR2 SYDVKM. The CDR3 loop is CASSPFGLPARDSPLHF. Written as DNA, the CDR3 is TGTGCCAGCAGTCCATTTGGCCTTCCCGCCAGGGATTCACCCCTCCACTTT.

J is TRBJ2-1 and V is TRBV5-6, with TRBD2 identical over 7 bases. Looked up from germline, CDR1 is SGHDT and CDR2 is YYEEEE. Trimming removed 4 bases from V and 9 bases from J; junction bases left unmatched: 16. The CDR3 length is 16 residues. CDR3 sequence (DNA): TGTGCCAGCAGCCCCCTGGGGGGGTCCCGGCAAGGTGAGCAGTTCTTC. It specifies CASSPLGGSRQGEQFF.

The rearrangement uses TRBV11-3 and TRBJ2-7; possible D gene TRBD1, 6 bases. With 1 base removed from V and 1 base from J, the gap between germline ends came to 11 bases. CDR3 size: 15 residues. The germline CDR1 and CDR2 sequences are SGHNT and YENEEA. CDR3 bases: TGTGCCAGCAGCTTAGTAGGACAGTCTTCCTACGAGCAGTACTTC. Translating it yields CASSLVGQSSYEQYF.

The chain links TRBV30 to TRBJ2-7; D unresolved. Germline CDR1 is GTSNPN and CDR2 is SVGIG (reference sequence). The V end lost 2 bases, the J end lost 3 bases, and 5 bases lay between the germline ends. The CDR3 contains 11 residues. CDR3 sequence reads: CAWSSFYEQYF. CDR3 coding DNA: TGTGCCTGGAGTTCTTTCTACGAGCAGTACTTC.

The chain recombines TRBV7-9 with TRBJ2-1, with 13 bases aligning to TRBD2. This CDR3 has 16 residues. V lost 4 bases to trimming and J lost 6 bases; unmatched junction nucleotides: 6. Germline CDR1 is SEHNR and CDR2 is FQNEAQ (reference sequence). The DNA for the CDR3 is TGTGCCAGCAGCTCCCCCGGGACTAGCGGGACCAATGAGCAGTTCTTC. Translation gives CASSSPGTSGTNEQFF.

A few counts support this clone. V and J are TRBV30 and TRBJ2-1; TRBD2 agrees at 10 bases. Germline-derived CDR1 and CDR2 are GTSNPN and SVGIG (reference sequence). V lost 2 bases to trimming and J lost 6 bases; unmatched junction nucleotides: 7. The CDR3 has 15 residues. The CDR3 region is CAWSLSGRAANEQFF. The CDR3 nucleotides read TGTGCCTGGAGTCTCAGCGGGAGGGCTGCCAATGAGCAGTTCTTC.

The rearrangement uses TRBV19 and TRBJ1-4, with D possibly being TRBD1 (6 bases). CDR3 length: 20 amino acids. Trimming pared 5 bases from V and 0 bases from J, leaving 25 bases between. The germline V gene has CDR1 LNHDA and CDR2 SQIVND (reference sequence). CDR3 loop: CASSLRPGSGYRATNEKLFF. CDR3 bases: TGTGCCAGTAGTCTCCGACCCGGTTCAGGGTACAGGGCAACTAATGAAAAACTGTTTTTT.

In its sample, this clone was seen once. V usage is TRBV5-1 and J usage is TRBJ2-7; 9 nucleotides align to TRBD1. This CDR3 is built from 15 residues. Unmatched junction bases numbered 9, after V lost 4 bases and J lost 4 bases. Germline CDR1 SGHRS, CDR2 YFSETQ. The CDR3 sequence is CASSPGDRATYEQYF. The CDR3 coding sequence is TGCGCCAGCAGCCCCGGGGACAGGGCTACGTACGAGCAGTACTTC.

V is TRBV29-1 and J is TRBJ2-5; a possible D gene is TRBD2 (6 bases). Germline CDR1 and CDR2: SQVTM and ANQGSEA. With 6 bases removed from V and 1 base from J, the gap between germline ends came to 12 bases. The CDR3 extends over 13 amino acids. CDR3 residues: CSVNYGSQETQYF. DNA for the CDR3: TGCAGCGTGAATTACGGGAGCCAAGAGACCCAGTACTTC.

This chain uses TRBV2 with TRBJ1-6; 9 bases match TRBD1. Germline V gene lookup returns CDR1 SNHLY and CDR2 FYNNEI. This CDR3 contains 15 residues. V was clipped by 6 bases and J by 5 bases; unmatched bases: 5. The CDR3 sequence: CASRGGTGHNSPLHF. CDR3 DNA sequence: TGTGCCAGCAGAGGGGGGACAGGGCATAATTCACCCCTCCACTTT.

V usage is TRBV19 and J usage is TRBJ1-5; no clear D gene. The CDR3 has 15 residues. Germline V gene data show CDR1 as LNHDA and CDR2 as SQIVND (reference sequence). Trimming took off 3 bases at V and 4 bases at J, with 13 bases between the two ends. The CDR3 DNA is TGTGCCAGTAGTATGGGAGCGATCAGGAATCAGCCCCAGCATTTT. Its translation: CASSMGAIRNQPQHF.

A few counts support this clone. The chain carries TRBV6-1 and TRBJ2-7; 9 bases map to TRBD1. The germline CDR1 and CDR2 sequences are MNHNS and SASEGT. The CDR3 loop spans 15 amino acids. The trim removed 2 bases at V and 3 bases at J, leaving 5 bases unmatched. The chain's CDR3 is CASSENRQGVYEQYF. CDR3 sequence (DNA): TGTGCCAGCAGTGAAAATCGACAGGGGGTCTACGAGCAGTACTTC.

This chain joins TRBV18 and TRBJ2-3; 8 nucleotides line up with TRBD1. J was trimmed by 0 bases and V by 1 base; bases with no gene match: 3. CDR1 and CDR2 from the germline V gene are KGHSH and LQKENI. CDR3 length equals 16 residues. The CDR3 here is CASSPRRQGSTDTQYF. The CDR3 DNA is TGTGCCAGCTCACCACGACGACAGGGGAGCACAGATACGCAGTATTTT.

The chain joins TRBV11-2 to TRBJ2-2; a weak D match, TRBD1 (6 bases). Trimming cost V 4 bases and J 4 bases, with 7 bases left between them. CDR1 and CDR2 (germline): SGHAT, FQNNGV. The CDR3 has 13 residues. The CDR3 spells CASSSRGTGELFF. The CDR3 nucleotides read TGTGCCAGCAGCTCCAGGGGCACCGGGGAGCTGTTTTTT.

Only a few counts were recorded for this clone. The V gene is TRBV7-9, the J gene TRBJ2-7, with D possibly being TRBD1 (6 bases). The CDR3 consists of 14 residues. V lost 4 bases and J lost 7, with 17 bases in between. Germline V CDR1 and CDR2: SEHNR, FQNEAQ (reference sequence). Here the CDR3 reads CASSSTGTSREQYF. The CDR3 nucleotides read TGTGCCAGCAGCTCCACAGGGACCTCTCGGGAGCAGTACTTC.

V and J are TRBV10-3 and TRBJ2-1; 12 bases map to TRBD2. The CDR3 totals 15 residues. Germline trimming cut 5 bases from V and 14 bases from J; bases unmatched to any gene: 13. CDR1 and CDR2 from the germline V gene are ENHRY and SYGVKD. CDR3 sequence (DNA): TGTGCCATCAGTAGGACTAGCGGGGCCAATGAAGGGGAGTTCTTC. Protein: CAISRTSGANEGEFF.

The J gene is TRBJ2-1, the V gene TRBV20-1; D is undetermined. This CDR3 has 11 amino acids. The V end lost 4 bases, the J end lost 7 bases, and 8 bases lay between the germline ends. Germline values: CDR1 DFQATT, CDR2 SNEGSKA (reference sequence). CDR3 sequence: CSAIEQNEQFF. Written as DNA, the CDR3 is TGCAGTGCTATTGAACAAAATGAGCAGTTCTTC.

Details on this clone: One end of the junction fails to match germline, which may point to a read error. The chain links TRBV14 to TRBJ2-2, with D possibly being TRBD2 (5 bases). This CDR3 is built from 14 residues. Per the germline V gene, CDR1 is SGHDN and CDR2 is FVKESK. CDR3 DNA: TGTGCCAGCAGCCAAGCGGGCGTCACCGGGAAGCTGTTTTTT. Translated: CASSQAGVTGKLFF. The full variable domain, its missing parts supplied by reference TRBV14 and TRBJ2-2, is EAGVTQFPSHSVIEKGQTVTLRCDPISGHDNLYWYRRVMGKEIKFLLHFVKESKQDESGMPNNRFLAERTGGTYSTLKVQPAELEDSGVYFCASSQAGVTGKLFFGEGSRLTVL.